This T cell receptor beta chain derives from a study of identifying expanded T cells in peripheral blood. Only a few counts were recorded for this clone. Germline V gene data show CDR1 as LGHNA and CDR2 as YSLEER. Deletions cut 0 bases from V and 9 bases from J, with 18 bases between. CDR3 size: 17 residues. The data were produced by immunoSEQ multiplex PCR, yet TCRdb's version contains in-frame clones alone and is incomplete. This table has 97,000 or so clones, 88% appearing once. The sequence was collected from a person between 18 and 75 years old in good health. This rearrangement joins TRBV4-3 to TRBJ1-6; TRBD1 might be the D (5 bases). The sample taken for sequencing was blood. The CDR3 DNA reads as TGCGCCAGCAGCCAAGATCGGGGCTGGGGAACTCCTTCACCCCTCCACTTT. This sequence encodes CASSQDRGWGTPSPLHF.